This T cell receptor (beta chain) was captured in a study of metastatic and nonmetastatic thyroid tumors. As for the study in general: Repertoires from blood and tumor or nodule tissue of malignant and benign thyroid patients were compared.

As originally analysed: CDR3 differences across clinicopathological groups were used to build a distant-metastasis classifier for papillary thyroid cancer. TCRdb used MiXCR to call clones anew from the PCR reads. In this record, the V and J calls reflect TCRdb's handling and not the investigators' own analysis. The data show 46,000 or so clones, with 15% to 20% seen just once and approximately 21% held by the top ten. Germline V lookup: CDR1 DFQATT, CDR2 SNEGSKA (reference sequence). V was clipped by 2 bases and J by 7 bases; unmatched bases: 9. CDR3 length: 14 amino acids. Thyroid surgery was preceded by no treatment in any patient. General study findings and limits: In blood and tumor, TCR beta diversity was reportedly significantly higher in malignant thyroid tumors than in benign nodules.

In the case of this clone: Its antigen is unidentified.

The sequence came from a female donor with papillary thyroid cancer or a benign thyroid nodule (not recorded which). Some clones in this sample may be carry-over from other donors' samples. The sequenced sample was blood. This chain links TRBV20-1 with TRBJ1-2, with 8 positions matching TRBD1. The CDR3: CSARSGQVVGGYTF. CDR3 nucleotide sequence: TGCAGTGCTAGATCGGGACAGGTGGTGGGTGGCTACACCTTC.